The 6 T cell receptor beta chains presented below share a single source sample, sequenced in a study of T cell responses to AZD1222 COVID-19 vaccine. Only in-frame clones appear in the TCRdb table, and some are missing; sequencing was by immunoSEQ multiplex PCR. Of 150,000 to 200,000 clones listed, around nine tenths are singletons. This material consisted of peripheral blood, taken on day 0 of AZD1222 vaccination. These TCRs come from an adult in good health.

The chain employs TRBV4-1 and TRBJ1-2, with D possibly being TRBD1 (5 bases). The CDR3 length is 15 residues. Trimming took 0 bases from V and 5 from J, leaving 13 bases between them. Germline V gives CDR1 MGHRA, CDR2 YSYEKL. CDR3 amino acids: CASSQEMQGDYGYTF. The CDR3 DNA reads TGCGCCAGCAGCCAAGAAATGCAGGGTGATTATGGCTACACCTTC.

Concerning this clone itself: Within the sample, other DNA sequences also encode this same CDR3. This sequence joins TRBV12-3 or TRBV12-4 and TRBJ2-3; D ambiguous. This CDR3 is built from 12 residues. Trimming took 1 base from V and 5 from J, leaving 4 bases between them. The CDR3: CASSLGGDTQYF. The CDR3, as DNA: TGTGCCAGCAGTTTAGGGGGAGATACGCAGTATTTT.

This chain uses TRBV25-1 with TRBJ1-3; 7 positions match TRBD1. The V gene end was trimmed by 4 bases and the J gene end by 4 bases; junction bases not matched to a gene: 7. From germline, CDR1 is MGHDK and CDR2 SYGVNS. The CDR3 runs to 15 residues. The CDR3: CASSVKGARGNTIYF. CDR3 coding DNA: TGTGCCAGCAGTGTTAAGGGGGCAAGAGGAAACACCATATATTTT.

As concerns this clone: Other DNA sequences within the sample encode an identical CDR3. The genes are TRBV14 and TRBJ2-7, with D unclear. V lost 0 bases, J lost 2 bases, and 2 bases lay in between. The CDR3 has 12 residues. CDR1 is SGHDN and CDR2 is FVKESK in the germline V gene. CDR3 in amino acids: CASSQETYEQYF. CDR3 in DNA: TGTGCCAGCAGCCAAGAAACCTACGAGCAGTACTTC.

This sequence joins TRBV11-3 and TRBJ2-2, with 7 nucleotides matching TRBD1. CDR1 and CDR2 (germline): SGHNT, YENEEA. The CDR3 is 15 amino acids. With V trimmed by 2 bases and J by 6 bases, 6 bases remained unmatched. CDR3 in DNA: TGTGCCAGCAGCTTAAGACAGGGCATCCCCGGGGAGCTGTTTTTT. Amino acid sequence: CASSLRQGIPGELFF.

The chain links TRBV6-2 or TRBV6-3 to TRBJ1-4; 11 bases are a match to TRBD1. The junction had 6 bases not matched to a gene; V was cut back by 2 bases and J by 10 bases. Germline V lookup: CDR1 MNHEY, CDR2 SVGEGT. This CDR3 contains 15 residues. The DNA for the CDR3 is TGTGCCAGCAGTTACCGTGGACAGGGGGCGGGAAAACTGTTTTTT. This encodes CASSYRGQGAGKLFF.